This entry features one T cell receptor (beta chain) sequence. Sequencing targeted TCR beta in T cells from blood (CD8+ and CD4+). Relapsing-remitting disease, either stable or active, was present in the treatment-naive patients who were the multiple sclerosis controls. Negative isolation was used for CD8+ and CD4+ T cells, and FACS enrichment was applied to TEMRA cells. RNA totalling roughly 0.5 to 1 ug underwent reverse transcription with random hexamers. It was immunoSEQ multiplex PCR that amplified TCR beta CDR3 across 54 Vbeta and 13 Jbeta. Each CDR3 protein gets one entry after TCRdb re-called the immunoSEQ multiplex PCR reads with MiXCR. Seen here are some 450,000 distinct CDR3 sequences, around 83% observed once, and the top ten hold approximately 0.12%. From germline, CDR1 is MGHRA and CDR2 YSYEKL. Trimming took 3 bases from V and 6 from J, leaving 12 bases between them. This CDR3 spans 14 amino acids.

This sample was taken from a study of CD8 T cells in Susac syndrome. This sequence joins TRBV4-1 and TRBJ2-1; unclear D gene. Sequencing input: CD8+ T cells from PBMCs. The TCR comes from a human donor with multiple sclerosis. CDR3 nucleotide sequence: TGCGCCAGCAGCCACCTCATGGGTTTCAATGAGCAGTTCTTC. Translated: CASSHLMGFNEQFF.